Presented here are 32 T cell receptor beta chains from one specimen sequenced in a study of shared clonotypes between healthy human individuals. TCRdb keeps only in-frame clones here, not all; method: immunoSEQ multiplex PCR. The sample includes about 2.4 million clones, 80% to 95% seen only once; the top ten take 0.36%. The source material was naive CD4+ T cells from PBMCs. Subset indicated: CD45RA+ positively selected. The receptors derive from a man aged 18-30 years in good health. Some clones in this sample may be carry-over from other donors' samples.

This clone was seen once. The chain uses TRBV30 and TRBJ1-6; TRBD1 might be the D (6 bases). Trimming cost V 0 bases and J 5 bases, with 11 bases left between them. The CDR3 consists of 15 residues. Germline V CDR1 and CDR2: GTSNPN, SVGIG (reference sequence). CDR3 sequence reads: CAWSVPGENNSPLHF. CDR3 in DNA: TGTGCCTGGAGTGTCCCAGGGGAAAATAATTCACCCCTCCACTTT.

CDR3 sequence reads: CASSFLAGGLIHEQYF. The CDR3 nucleotides read TGTGCCAGCAGCTTCCTAGCGGGAGGGCTCATCCACGAGCAGTACTTC. V usage is TRBV7-2 and J usage is TRBJ2-5, with TRBD2 matching over 12 bases. Near its end, the DNA agrees better with TRBJ2-7, so the J call may be wrong. The CDR3 is 16 amino acids. Germline values: CDR1 SGHTA, CDR2 FQGNSA.

This chain joins TRBV7-3 and TRBJ2-3; possibly TRBD2 for D (6 bases). The CDR3 is made up of 14 amino acids. Trimming removed 5 bases from V and 4 bases from J, with 13 bases in between. The germline V gene encodes CDR1 SGHTA and CDR2 FQGTGA. CDR3 region: CASSASGYPDTQYF. The CDR3 nucleotides read TGTGCCAGCAGCGCCAGCGGGTACCCAGATACGCAGTATTTT.

V usage is TRBV28 and J usage is TRBJ2-1, with D unclear. Per the germline V gene, CDR1 is MDHEN and CDR2 is SYDVKM. The CDR3 sequence is 16 residues long. V was trimmed by 5 bases and J by 2 bases, leaving 16 bases between them. The CDR3 region has the DNA TGTGCCAGCAGTCTCGGTTGGGGTGGCCCCTACAATGAGCAGTTCTTC. Its translation is CASSLGWGGPYNEQFF. Full variable domain (outside the CDR3, taken from reference TRBV28 and TRBJ2-1): DVKVTQSSRYLVKRTGEKVFLECVQDMDHENMFWYRQDPGLGLRLIYFSYDVKMKEKGDIPEGYSVSREKKERFSLILESASTNQTSMYLCASSLGWGGPYNEQFFGPGTRLTVL.

As regards this clone: Other DNA sequences in this sample translate to the same CDR3. The chain carries TRBV6-5 and TRBJ2-7, with a tentative D call TRBD2 (5 bases). Trimming removed 0 bases from V and 1 base from J, with 10 bases in between. Germline loops: CDR1 MNHEY, CDR2 SVGAGI. The CDR3 has 15 amino acids. In DNA form, the CDR3 reads TGTGCCAGCAGTTACTCGGGCGGGCTTTCCTACGAGCAGTACTTC. It codes for CASSYSGGLSYEQYF.

The genes are TRBV7-2 and TRBJ1-5; D not resolved. The V and J ends lost 0 bases and 5 bases respectively, with 8 bases between them. Germline loops: CDR1 SGHTA, CDR2 FQGNSA. CDR3 length equals 14 residues. The CDR3, as DNA: TGTGCCAGCAGCTTAGCTGGAGGTCATCAGCCCCAGCATTTT. It yields the protein CASSLAGGHQPQHF.

CDR3 in amino acids: CASKSRTDTQYF. The CDR3 DNA reads as TGTGCCAGCAAGAGTCGAACAGATACGCAGTATTTT. This sequence joins TRBV28 and TRBJ2-3; D not resolved. Per the germline V gene, CDR1 is MDHEN and CDR2 is SYDVKM. The CDR3 runs to 12 residues. Trimming left V 7 bases short and J 3 bases short, with 8 bases between. Using reference TRBV28 and TRBJ2-3 for the parts outside the CDR3, the full variable domain is DVKVTQSSRYLVKRTGEKVFLECVQDMDHENMFWYRQDPGLGLRLIYFSYDVKMKEKGDIPEGYSVSREKKERFSLILESASTNQTSMYLCASKSRTDTQYFGPGTRLTVL.

This chain joins TRBV28 and TRBJ1-2, with D possibly matching TRBD1 (6 bases). The CDR3 spans 15 residues. From germline, CDR1 is MDHEN and CDR2 SYDVKM. V was shortened by 7 bases and J by 0 bases, with 15 bases between the two germline ends. As DNA, the CDR3 is TGTGCCAGCAATAAAGGGACAACCGCTAACTATGGCTACACCTTC. This codes for CASNKGTTANYGYTF.

The chain employs TRBV28 and TRBJ2-3, with 9 positions matching TRBD2. The CDR3 runs to 13 residues. The germline V gene encodes CDR1 MDHEN and CDR2 SYDVKM. V dropped 5 bases and J dropped 10; count of bases not matched to a gene: 7. The CDR3 loop is CASSPRGGPAQYF. For the CDR3, the DNA is TGTGCCAGCAGTCCGCGGGGGGGGCCAGCGCAGTATTTT.

The sample holds one count of this clone. J is TRBJ2-7 and V is TRBV5-8, with D maybe TRBD1 (5 bases). Germline V CDR1 and CDR2: SGHTS, YDEGEE. The CDR3 covers 17 residues. Trimming took 3 bases from V and 0 from J, leaving 19 bases between them. The CDR3 protein is CASSSKGQPTLSYEQYF. DNA for the CDR3: TGTGCCAGCAGCTCAAAAGGACAACCCACCCTCTCCTACGAGCAGTACTTC.

Regarding this clone: Distinct nucleotide sequences in the sample also encode this CDR3. This chain links TRBV5-1 with TRBJ2-7, with 9 bases aligning to TRBD1. The junction had 5 bases not matched to a gene; V was cut back by 4 bases and J by 0 bases. Germline V lookup: CDR1 SGHRS, CDR2 YFSETQ. The CDR3 consists of 15 residues. CDR3 coding DNA: TGCGCCAGCAGCATTGGGACAGGGAGCTCCTACGAGCAGTACTTC. This encodes CASSIGTGSSYEQYF.

The chain uses TRBV28 and TRBJ2-1; maybe TRBD1 (5 bases). The CDR3 spans 12 residues. Germline V CDR1 and CDR2: MDHEN, SYDVKM. Trimming left V 3 bases short and J 10 bases short, with 10 bases between. CDR3 sequence: CASSLVGREQFF. CDR3 nucleotides: TGTGCCAGCAGTTTGGTGGGGCGGGAGCAGTTCTTC.

A few counts support this clone. J is TRBJ2-7 and V is TRBV18; tentative D call: TRBD1 (6 bases). Germline values: CDR1 KGHSH, CDR2 LQKENI. The germline V and J ends were trimmed by 2 bases and 0 bases, with 14 bases remaining between them. The CDR3 has 16 residues. In DNA form, the CDR3 reads TGTGCCAGCTCACCAGCACCCACAGGGAGCTCCTACGAGCAGTACTTC. Its protein is CASSPAPTGSSYEQYF. Full variable domain (outside the CDR3, taken from reference TRBV18 and TRBJ2-7): NAGVMQNPRHLVRRRGQEARLRCSPMKGHSHVYWYRQLPEEGLKFMVYLQKENIIDESGMPKERFSAEFPKEGPSILRIQQVVRGDSAAYFCASSPAPTGSSYEQYFGPGTRLTVT.

V gene TRBV6-5 combines with J gene TRBJ1-1; tentative D call: TRBD1 (6 bases). Germline V CDR1 and CDR2: MNHEY, SVGAGI. CDR3 size: 13 residues. The V end was cut by 6 bases, the J end by 1 base, with 9 bases between. The CDR3 DNA reads as TGTGCCAGCAGGAAGACAGGGAACACTGAAGCTTTCTTT. Translation: CASRKTGNTEAFF.

The V call is TRBV6-5, the J call TRBJ2-5; the D is unclear. V was clipped by 4 bases and J by 4 bases, with 13 bases between them. The CDR3 spans 14 residues. Germline V gene data show CDR1 as MNHEY and CDR2 as SVGAGI. CDR3 region: CASSSALWAETQYF. DNA for the CDR3: TGTGCCAGCAGTTCCGCCTTATGGGCAGAGACCCAGTACTTC.

The chain is built from TRBV20-1 and TRBJ1-2, with D perhaps TRBD1 (5 bases). Trimming took 3 bases from V and 7 from J, leaving 9 bases between them. The CDR3 extends over 11 amino acids. The germline V gene encodes CDR1 DFQATT and CDR2 SNEGSKA (reference sequence). The CDR3 coding sequence is TGCAGTGCTAGTGCGGGGCTTGGCTACACCTTC. This gives the protein CSASAGLGYTF.

This clone was seen only once. This chain connects TRBV6-5 to TRBJ1-1, with a possible D match to TRBD1 (6 bases). Germline CDR1 MNHEY, CDR2 SVGAGI. This CDR3 is 14 amino acids long. V lost 3 bases and J lost 5, with 13 bases in between. This chain's CDR3 is CASSYDGGRTEAFF. DNA for the CDR3: TGTGCCAGCAGTTATGACGGGGGGCGAACTGAAGCTTTCTTT.

Of note for this clone: Other DNA sequences in this specimen translate into the identical CDR3. The V and J genes are TRBV7-2 and TRBJ1-1; a weak D match, TRBD1 (5 bases). In germline, CDR1 is SGHTA, CDR2 FQGNSA. The V gene lost 2 bases and the J gene lost 3 bases, with 7 bases spanning the gap. The CDR3 has 13 amino acids. CDR3 sequence: CASSLSRDTEAFF. CDR3 in DNA: TGTGCCAGCAGCTTATCCAGGGACACTGAAGCTTTCTTT.

The rearrangement joins TRBV7-7 to TRBJ1-5; no clear D. Germline loops: CDR1 SSHAT, CDR2 FNYEAQ (reference sequence). The CDR3 length is 12 residues. V was pared by 5 bases and J by 5 bases, with 7 bases between. CDR3 loop: CASSPADQPQHF. The CDR3 nucleotides are TGTGCCAGCAGCCCCGCGGATCAGCCCCAGCATTTT. The variable domain in full, with the rest retrieved from reference TRBV7-7 and TRBJ1-5, is GAGVSQSPRYKVTKRGQDVTLRCDPISSHATLYWYQQALGQGPEFLTYFNYEAQPDKSGLPSDRFSAERPEGSISTLTIQRTEQRDSAMYRCASSPADQPQHFGDGTRLSIL.

The chain combines TRBV29-1 with TRBJ1-2; TRBD1 might be the D (6 bases). The CDR3 sequence is 15 residues long. Germline loops: CDR1 SQVTM, CDR2 ANQGSEA. V gave up 0 bases and J gave up 4 bases, with 15 bases separating them. CDR3 nucleotide sequence: TGCAGCGTTGAAGATCTAACAGGGATTAGCTATGGCTACACCTTC. Translation gives CSVEDLTGISYGYTF.

This clone was seen only once. The chain recombines TRBV28 with TRBJ2-1; TRBD1 agrees at 8 bases. V lost 5 bases and J lost 7; bases outside the gene matches: 10. The length of the CDR3 is 15 residues. CDR1 MDHEN and CDR2 SYDVKM come from the germline V gene. The CDR3 coding sequence is TGTGCCAGCAGTATCCGAGGAACAGGGGGTAATGAGCAGTTCTTC. Its protein product is CASSIRGTGGNEQFF.

Comment on this clone: One end of the junction does not line up with germline, which may come from a read error. The J gene is TRBJ2-2, the V gene TRBV6-1; 7 bases are shared with TRBD1. Germline V gene sequence: CDR1 MNHNS, CDR2 SASEGT. This CDR3 comprises 16 residues. The CDR3 DNA sequence: TGTGCCAGCGGTGACCAGGGGGTATCGAACACCGGGGAGCTGTTTTTT. Translation: CASGDQGVSNTGELFF.

V is TRBV2 and J is TRBJ2-2, with no clear D. Looked up from germline, CDR1 is SNHLY and CDR2 is FYNNEI. Trimming left V 1 base short and J 5 bases short, with 8 bases between. The CDR3 runs to 14 residues. The CDR3 DNA reads as TGTGCCAGCAGTGAAGAAGCACTGACCGGGGAGCTGTTTTTT. Its translation is CASSEEALTGELFF.

This chain uses TRBV5-4 with TRBJ2-1; 9 nucleotides agree with TRBD2. The J segment lost 6 bases and the V segment lost 3 bases, leaving 13 bases of the junction unmatched. The CDR3 consists of 17 residues. Germline CDR1 is SGHNT and CDR2 is YYREEE (reference sequence). This CDR3 is CASSSPTGGRVINEQFF. CDR3 nucleotide sequence: TGTGCCAGCAGCTCACCCACTGGCGGGAGGGTTATCAATGAGCAGTTCTTC.

The chain carries TRBV6-1 and TRBJ2-7, with 8 nucleotides matching TRBD2. V was pared by 3 bases and J by 1 base, with 8 bases of the junction left unmatched. The CDR3 is 16 amino acids. Germline V gives CDR1 MNHNS, CDR2 SASEGT. The CDR3, as DNA: TGTGCCAGCAGTGAGTTAGCGGGACGAAATTCCTACGAGCAGTACTTC. It specifies CASSELAGRNSYEQYF.

The V and J genes are TRBV2 and TRBJ1-3; maybe TRBD1 (6 bases). The germline V gene encodes CDR1 SNHLY and CDR2 FYNNEI. Trimming left V 5 bases short and J 4 bases short, with 12 bases between. CDR3 length: 14 residues. CDR3 sequence: CASSFQGTGNTIYF. Here the CDR3 DNA reads TGTGCCAGCAGTTTCCAGGGGACCGGAAACACCATATATTTT.

The J gene is TRBJ2-7, the V gene TRBV15; 9 bases are shared with TRBD1. Germline assignment: CDR1 LNHNV and CDR2 YYDKDF (reference sequence). The ends lost 0 bases at V and 5 bases at J; junction bases unmatched: 8. The CDR3 is 16 residues long. CDR3: CATSRDRGTGPHEQYF. CDR3 DNA sequence: TGTGCCACCAGCAGAGATCGGGGGACAGGGCCCCACGAGCAGTACTTC. Variable domain in full (rest from reference TRBV15 and TRBJ2-7): DAMVIQNPRYQVTQFGKPVTLSCSQTLNHNVMYWYQQKSSQAPKLLFHYYDKDFNNEADTPDNFQSRRPNTSFCFLDIRSPGLGDTAMYLCATSRDRGTGPHEQYFGPGTRLTVT.

V usage is TRBV6-1 and J usage is TRBJ1-3; D is perhaps TRBD1 (5 bases). V was trimmed by 7 bases and J by 0 bases, leaving 13 bases between them. The V gene's germline CDR1 is MNHNS and CDR2 SASEGT. The CDR3 has 15 residues. For the CDR3, the DNA is TGTGCCAGCATTCACAGGATAAACTCTGGAAACACCATATATTTT. Translation: CASIHRINSGNTIYF.

J is TRBJ2-2 and V is TRBV9; the match to TRBD2 covers 9 bases. Germline CDR1 is SGDLS and CDR2 is YYNGEE. This CDR3 is built from 16 residues. V shed 1 base and J 8 bases; nucleotides not matched to a gene: 9. The CDR3 DNA follows: TGTGCCAGCAGCGTACTAGCGGGATCTTCGAGGGGGGAGCTGTTTTTT. Translation: CASSVLAGSSRGELFF. Full variable domain (rest looked up from reference TRBV9 and TRBJ2-2): DSGVTQTPKHLITATGQRVTLRCSPRSGDLSVYWYQQSLDQGLQFLIQYYNGEERAKGNILERFSAQQFPDLHSELNLSSLELGDSALYFCASSVLAGSSRGELFFGEGSRLTVL.

The gene calls are TRBV10-3 and TRBJ2-7, with D perhaps TRBD2 (6 bases). V was cut by 11 bases and J by 2 bases, with 19 bases left in between. The CDR3 runs to 14 residues. Germline CDR1 and CDR2: ENHRY and SYGVKD. Here the CDR3 reads CAARSGTDTYEQYF. The CDR3 nucleotides read TGTGCCGCACGATCCGGGACTGATACCTACGAGCAGTACTTC.

V gene TRBV7-3 combines with J gene TRBJ2-5; D possibly corresponds to TRBD1 (5 bases). Germline V CDR1 and CDR2: SGHTA, FQGTGA. V was clipped by 1 base and J by 4 bases, with 13 bases between them. The CDR3 sequence is 15 residues long. CDR3 in DNA: TGTGCCAGCAGCTTAATTGCAGGGATGGGAGAGACCCAGTACTTC. Translation: CASSLIAGMGETQYF. Supplemented by reference TRBV7-3 and TRBJ2-5, the full variable domain reads GAGVSQTPSNKVTEKGKYVELRCDPISGHTALYWYRQSLGQGPEFLIYFQGTGAADDSGLPNDRFFAVRPEGSVSTLKIQRTERGDSAVYLCASSLIAGMGETQYFGPGTRLLVL.

CDR3 nucleotide sequence: TGTGCCAGCAGTTCGGCTAGCGGAGACCGGGTCTACGAGCAGTACTTC. Translation gives CASSSASGDRVYEQYF. V and J are TRBV28 and TRBJ2-7, with 7 bases that match TRBD2. The germline CDR1 and CDR2 sequences are MDHEN and SYDVKM. The CDR3 has 16 residues. The V segment lost 4 bases and the J segment 3 bases; nucleotides outside the gene matches: 12.